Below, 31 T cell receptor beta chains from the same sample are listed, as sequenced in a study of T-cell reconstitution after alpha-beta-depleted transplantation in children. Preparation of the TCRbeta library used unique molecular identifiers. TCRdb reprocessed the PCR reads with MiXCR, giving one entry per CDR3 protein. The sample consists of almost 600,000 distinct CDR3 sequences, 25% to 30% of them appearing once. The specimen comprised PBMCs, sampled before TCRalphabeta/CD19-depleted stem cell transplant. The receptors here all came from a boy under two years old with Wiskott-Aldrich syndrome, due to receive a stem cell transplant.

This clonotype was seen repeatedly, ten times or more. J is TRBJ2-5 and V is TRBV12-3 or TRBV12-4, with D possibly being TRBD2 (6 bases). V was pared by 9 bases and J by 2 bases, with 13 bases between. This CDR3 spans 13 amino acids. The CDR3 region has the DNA TGTGCCAGTAGCTTCGCGGGACAAGAGACCCAGTACTTC. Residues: CASSFAGQETQYF.

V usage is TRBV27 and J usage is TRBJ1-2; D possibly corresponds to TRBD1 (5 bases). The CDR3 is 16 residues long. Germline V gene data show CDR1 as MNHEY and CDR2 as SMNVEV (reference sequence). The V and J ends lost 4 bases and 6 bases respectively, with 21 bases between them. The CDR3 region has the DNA TGTGCCAGCAGTTCGCGCGCATCGCAGGGAAGGAATGGCTACACCTTC. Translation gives CASSSRASQGRNGYTF.

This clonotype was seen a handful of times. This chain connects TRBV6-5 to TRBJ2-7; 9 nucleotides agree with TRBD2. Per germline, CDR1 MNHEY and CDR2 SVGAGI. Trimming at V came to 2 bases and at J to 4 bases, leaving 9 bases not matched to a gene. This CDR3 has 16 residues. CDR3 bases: TGTGCCAGCAGTTACCACCGGGGTAGCGGGAGATACGAGCAGTACTTC. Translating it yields CASSYHRGSGRYEQYF.

CDR3 bases: TGCAGTGCTAGAAGCAGGGGGTACGAGCAGTACTTC. The encoded protein is CSARSRGYEQYF. This chain joins TRBV20-1 and TRBJ2-7; TRBD1 aligns across 7 bases. V trimming: 2 bases; J trimming: 4 bases; junction bases outside the gene matches: 2. This CDR3 spans 12 amino acids. Germline values: CDR1 DFQATT, CDR2 SNEGSKA (reference sequence).

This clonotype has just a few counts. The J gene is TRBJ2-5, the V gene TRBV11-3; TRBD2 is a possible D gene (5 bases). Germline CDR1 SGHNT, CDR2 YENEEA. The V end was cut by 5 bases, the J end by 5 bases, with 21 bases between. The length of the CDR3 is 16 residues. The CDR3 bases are TGTGCCAGCAGCCCAGTCGACTACCTAGTCGGGGAGACCCAGTACTTC. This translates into CASSPVDYLVGETQYF.

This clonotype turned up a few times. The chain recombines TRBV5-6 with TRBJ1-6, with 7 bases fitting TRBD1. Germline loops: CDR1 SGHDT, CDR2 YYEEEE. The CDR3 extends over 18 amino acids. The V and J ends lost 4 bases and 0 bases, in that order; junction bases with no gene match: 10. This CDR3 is CASSRRTGSGSYNSPLHF. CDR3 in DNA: TGTGCCAGCAGCCGACGGACAGGTAGCGGCTCCTATAATTCACCCCTCCACTTT.

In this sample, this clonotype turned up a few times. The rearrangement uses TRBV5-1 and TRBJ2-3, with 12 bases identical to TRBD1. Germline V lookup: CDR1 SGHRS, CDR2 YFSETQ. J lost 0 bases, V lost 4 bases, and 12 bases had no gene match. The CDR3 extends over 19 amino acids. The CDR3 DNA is TGCGCCAGCAGCGAGGGACAGGGGGCTAATCTAGGCAGCACAGATACGCAGTATTTT. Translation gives CASSEGQGANLGSTDTQYF.

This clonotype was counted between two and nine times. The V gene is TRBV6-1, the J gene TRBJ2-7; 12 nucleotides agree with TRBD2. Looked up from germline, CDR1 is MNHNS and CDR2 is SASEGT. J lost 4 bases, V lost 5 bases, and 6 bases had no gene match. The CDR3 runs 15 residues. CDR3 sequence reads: CASSPLAGGIYEQYF. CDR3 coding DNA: TGTGCCAGCAGTCCCCTAGCGGGAGGGATTTACGAGCAGTACTTC.

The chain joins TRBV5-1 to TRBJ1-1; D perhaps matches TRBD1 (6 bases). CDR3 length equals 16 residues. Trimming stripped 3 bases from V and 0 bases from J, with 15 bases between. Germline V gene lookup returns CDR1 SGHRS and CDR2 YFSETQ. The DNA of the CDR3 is TGCGCCAGCAGCTACGGACAGTCCTCCATGAACACTGAAGCTTTCTTT. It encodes CASSYGQSSMNTEAFF.

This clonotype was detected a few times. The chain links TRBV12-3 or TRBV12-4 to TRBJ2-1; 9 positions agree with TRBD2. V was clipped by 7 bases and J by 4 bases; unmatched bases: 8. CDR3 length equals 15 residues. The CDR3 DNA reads TGTGCCAGCACTGAGTTTAGCGGGAGTTACAATGAGCAGTTCTTC. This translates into CASTEFSGSYNEQFF.

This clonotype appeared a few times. The CDR3 bases are TGTGCCAGCAGTTTAGGGGCCGGGTTACCCAAAGAGACCCAGTACTTC. It translates to CASSLGAGLPKETQYF. The chain has TRBV12-3 or TRBV12-4 and TRBJ2-5, with D hard to call. The V end was cut by 1 base, the J end by 3 bases, with 15 bases between. This CDR3 contains 16 residues.

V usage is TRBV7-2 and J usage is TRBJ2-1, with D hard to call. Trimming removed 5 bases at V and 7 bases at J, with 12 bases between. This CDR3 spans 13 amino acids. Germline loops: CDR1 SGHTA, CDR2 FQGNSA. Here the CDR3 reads CASSHLSRNEQFF. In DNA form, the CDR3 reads TGTGCCAGCAGCCATTTGTCGAGAAATGAGCAGTTCTTC.

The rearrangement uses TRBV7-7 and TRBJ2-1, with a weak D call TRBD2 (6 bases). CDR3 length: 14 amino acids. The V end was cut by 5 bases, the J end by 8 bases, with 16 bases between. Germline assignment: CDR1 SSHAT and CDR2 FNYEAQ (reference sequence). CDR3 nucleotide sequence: TGTGCCAGCAGCCAGACGACTAGTCAGGATGAGCAGTTCTTC. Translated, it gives CASSQTTSQDEQFF.

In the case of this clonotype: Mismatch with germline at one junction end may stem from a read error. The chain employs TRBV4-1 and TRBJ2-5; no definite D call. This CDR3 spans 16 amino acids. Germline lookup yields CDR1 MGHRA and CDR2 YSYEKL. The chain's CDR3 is CAGSQDPPPNQETQYF. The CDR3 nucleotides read TGCGCCGGCAGCCAAGATCCCCCACCGAATCAAGAGACCCAGTACTTC.

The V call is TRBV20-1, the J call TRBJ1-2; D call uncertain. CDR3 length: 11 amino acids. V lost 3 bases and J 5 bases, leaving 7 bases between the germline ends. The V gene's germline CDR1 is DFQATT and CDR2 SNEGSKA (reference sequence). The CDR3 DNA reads TGCAGTGCTAGGTGGCAGTATGGCTACACCTTC. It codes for CSARWQYGYTF.

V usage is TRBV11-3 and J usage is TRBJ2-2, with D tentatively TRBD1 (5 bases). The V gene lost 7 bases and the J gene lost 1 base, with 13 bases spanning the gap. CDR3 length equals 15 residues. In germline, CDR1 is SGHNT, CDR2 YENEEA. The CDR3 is CASTLGQGNTGELFF. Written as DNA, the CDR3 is TGTGCCAGCACTCTGGGGCAGGGGAACACCGGGGAGCTGTTTTTT.

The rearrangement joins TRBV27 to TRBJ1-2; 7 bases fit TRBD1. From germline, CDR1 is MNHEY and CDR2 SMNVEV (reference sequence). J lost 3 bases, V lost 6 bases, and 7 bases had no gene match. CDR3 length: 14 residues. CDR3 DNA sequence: TGTGCCAGCAGCCCTCGACAGGGCGACTATGGCTACACCTTC. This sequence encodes CASSPRQGDYGYTF.

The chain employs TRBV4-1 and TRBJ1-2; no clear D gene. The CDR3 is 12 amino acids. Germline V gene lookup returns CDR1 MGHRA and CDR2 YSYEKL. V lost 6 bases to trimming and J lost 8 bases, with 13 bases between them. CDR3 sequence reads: CASSWEGWGYTF. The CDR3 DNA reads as TGCGCCAGCAGTTGGGAGGGATGGGGCTACACCTTC.

The CDR3 spells CSARIPGAYGYTF. In DNA form, the CDR3 reads TGCAGTGCTAGGATTCCAGGGGCCTATGGCTACACCTTC. V usage is TRBV20-1 and J usage is TRBJ1-2; tentative D call: TRBD1 (6 bases). CDR1 DFQATT and CDR2 SNEGSKA come from the germline V gene (reference sequence). This CDR3 has 13 residues. V dropped 3 bases and J dropped 4 bases, with 12 bases sitting between them.

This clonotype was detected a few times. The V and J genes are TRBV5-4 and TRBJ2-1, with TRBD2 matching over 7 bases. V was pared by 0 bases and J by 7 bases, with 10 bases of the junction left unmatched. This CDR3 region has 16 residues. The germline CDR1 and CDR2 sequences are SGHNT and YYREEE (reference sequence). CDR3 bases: TGTGCCAGCAGCTTGGCCCAACGACTAGCCAGGAATGAGCAGTTCTTC. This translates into CASSLAQRLARNEQFF.

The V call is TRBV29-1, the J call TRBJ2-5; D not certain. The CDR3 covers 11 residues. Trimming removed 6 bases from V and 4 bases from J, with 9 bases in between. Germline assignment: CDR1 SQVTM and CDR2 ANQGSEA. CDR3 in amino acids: CSVPTRETQYF. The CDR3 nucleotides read TGCAGCGTCCCGACGCGAGAGACCCAGTACTTC.

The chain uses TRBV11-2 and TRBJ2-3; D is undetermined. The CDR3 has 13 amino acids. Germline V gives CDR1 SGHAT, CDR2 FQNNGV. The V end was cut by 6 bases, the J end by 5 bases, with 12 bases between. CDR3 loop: CASSPRWGDTQYF. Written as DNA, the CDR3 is TGTGCCAGCAGTCCTCGGTGGGGAGATACGCAGTATTTT. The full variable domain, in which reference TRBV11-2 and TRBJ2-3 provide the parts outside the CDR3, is EAGVAQSPRYKIIEKRQSVAFWCNPISGHATLYWYQQILGQGPKLLIQFQNNGVVDDSQLPKDRFSAERLKGVDSTLKIQPAKLEDSAVYLCASSPRWGDTQYFGPGTRLTVL.

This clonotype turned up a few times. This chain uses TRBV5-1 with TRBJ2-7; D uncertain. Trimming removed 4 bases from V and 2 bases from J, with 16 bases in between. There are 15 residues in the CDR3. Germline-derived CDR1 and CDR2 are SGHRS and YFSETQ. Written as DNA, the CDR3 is TGCGCCAGCAGCCCTAGTCCTCCCGAAACCTACGAGCAGTACTTC. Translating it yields CASSPSPPETYEQYF.

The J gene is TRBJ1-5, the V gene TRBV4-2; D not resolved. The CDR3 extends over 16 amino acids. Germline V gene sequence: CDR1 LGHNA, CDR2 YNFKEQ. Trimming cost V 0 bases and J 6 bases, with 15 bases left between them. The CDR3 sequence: CASSQERRQAGQPQHF. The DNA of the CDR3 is TGTGCCAGCAGCCAAGAAAGGCGGCAGGCCGGTCAGCCCCAGCATTTT.

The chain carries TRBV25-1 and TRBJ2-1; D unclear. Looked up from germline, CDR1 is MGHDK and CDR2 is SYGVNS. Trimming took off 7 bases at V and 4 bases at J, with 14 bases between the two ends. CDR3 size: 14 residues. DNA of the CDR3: TGTGCCAGCACCCCCCGAGGCACTTACAATGAGCAGTTCTTC. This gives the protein CASTPRGTYNEQFF.

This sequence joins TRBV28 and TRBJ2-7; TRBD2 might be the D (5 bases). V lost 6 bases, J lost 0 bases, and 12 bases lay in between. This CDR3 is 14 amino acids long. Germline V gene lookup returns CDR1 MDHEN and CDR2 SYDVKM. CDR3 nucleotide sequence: TGTGCCAGCAGCGCCGAGGGCGCCTCCTACGAGCAGTACTTC. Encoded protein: CASSAEGASYEQYF.

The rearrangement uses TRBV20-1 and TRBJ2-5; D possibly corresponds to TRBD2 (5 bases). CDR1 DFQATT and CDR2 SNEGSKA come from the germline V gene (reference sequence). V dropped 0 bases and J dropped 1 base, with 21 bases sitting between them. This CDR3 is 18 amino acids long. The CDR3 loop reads CSARDWRAANMGQETQYF. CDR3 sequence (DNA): TGCAGTGCTAGAGATTGGCGAGCGGCTAATATGGGCCAAGAGACCCAGTACTTC.

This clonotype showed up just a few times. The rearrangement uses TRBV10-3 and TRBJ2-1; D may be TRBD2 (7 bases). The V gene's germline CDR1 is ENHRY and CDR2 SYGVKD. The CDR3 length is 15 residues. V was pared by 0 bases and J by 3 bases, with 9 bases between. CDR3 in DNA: TGTGCCATCAGTGAGTCTAGGGGGGGCTACAATGAGCAGTTCTTC. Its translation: CAISESRGGYNEQFF.

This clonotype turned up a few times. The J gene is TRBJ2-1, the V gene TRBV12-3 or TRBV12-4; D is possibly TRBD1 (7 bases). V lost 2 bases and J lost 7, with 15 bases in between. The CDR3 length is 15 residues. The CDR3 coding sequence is TGTGCCAGCAGTTTACAGGGGGGAGGAGGGAATGAGCAGTTCTTC. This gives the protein CASSLQGGGGNEQFF.

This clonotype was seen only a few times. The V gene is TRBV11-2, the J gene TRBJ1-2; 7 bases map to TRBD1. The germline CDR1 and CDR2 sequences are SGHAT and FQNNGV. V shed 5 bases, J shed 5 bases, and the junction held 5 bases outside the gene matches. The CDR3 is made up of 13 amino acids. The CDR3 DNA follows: TGTGCCAGCAGCCGGGACAGAGAATATGGCTACACCTTC. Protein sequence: CASSRDREYGYTF.

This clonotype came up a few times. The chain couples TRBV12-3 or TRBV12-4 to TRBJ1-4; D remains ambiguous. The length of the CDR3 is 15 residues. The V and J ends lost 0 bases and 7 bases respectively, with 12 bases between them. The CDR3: CASSLALAGGEKLFF. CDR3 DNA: TGTGCCAGCAGTTTAGCGCTAGCTGGTGGTGAAAAACTGTTTTTT.